A single sample gave rise to the 18 T cell receptor beta chains below, sequenced in a study of T cells after yellow fever vaccination. TCRdb called the 5' RACE reads again in MiXCR, with one record for every CDR3 protein. The sample has 500,000 to 650,000 distinct CDR3 sequences; approximately 13% are singletons. This specimen consisted of PBMCs, obtained on the day of the yellow fever booster vaccination. The receptors shown here come from a young man who received the YFV17D yellow fever vaccine.

V is TRBV15 and J is TRBJ2-5; 8 bases fit TRBD1. After removal of 1 base from V and 5 bases from J, the junction contained 9 bases not matched to a gene. The CDR3 extends over 16 amino acids. CDR1 and CDR2 (germline): LNHNV, YYDKDF (reference sequence). The CDR3 nucleotides are TGTGCCACCAGCAGAGCCGCTTTGACAGGGGTGGAGACCCAGTACTTC. This sequence encodes CATSRAALTGVETQYF.

The chain couples TRBV2 to TRBJ2-1; maybe TRBD2 (7 bases). V was pared by 3 bases and J by 5 bases, with 14 bases between. There are 15 residues in the CDR3. Per the germline V gene, CDR1 is SNHLY and CDR2 is FYNNEI. CDR3 nucleotide sequence: TGTGCCAGCAGTGATAGGGGGGGTAAGGACAATGAGCAGTTCTTC. It encodes CASSDRGGKDNEQFF.

This clonotype has more than one count but fewer than ten. The rearrangement links TRBV18 to TRBJ1-2, with D possibly being TRBD1 (5 bases). The CDR3 consists of 14 residues. Trimming removed 6 bases from V and 4 bases from J, with 15 bases in between. CDR1 and CDR2 (germline): KGHSH, LQKENI. In DNA, the CDR3 is TGTGCCAGCTCCTCAGGGACTATGACCTATGGCTACACCTTC. This encodes CASSSGTMTYGYTF.

This clonotype was observed a few times. The CDR3 loop reads CASSHDRGDYEQYF. CDR3 coding DNA: TGCGCCAGCAGCCATGACAGGGGGGACTACGAGCAGTACTTC. V usage is TRBV4-3 and J usage is TRBJ2-7, with 9 bases matching TRBD1. This CDR3 spans 14 amino acids. The V gene's germline CDR1 is LGHNA and CDR2 YSLEER. V gave up 3 bases and J gave up 3 bases; unmatched junction bases: 3.

The chain carries TRBV20-1 and TRBJ2-7; 7 bases fit TRBD2. This CDR3 comprises 17 residues. The V and J ends lost 1 base and 0 bases, in that order; junction bases with no gene match: 12. Germline V CDR1 and CDR2: DFQATT, SNEGSKA (reference sequence). The CDR3: CSARGGRATKTSYEQYF. In DNA form, the CDR3 reads TGCAGTGCTAGAGGGGGGAGGGCGACAAAGACCTCCTACGAGCAGTACTTC.

J is TRBJ2-2 and V is TRBV7-8, with D possibly being TRBD2 (5 bases). This CDR3 spans 15 amino acids. V dropped 5 bases and J dropped 3 bases, with 13 bases sitting between them. Germline V gene data show CDR1 as SGHVS and CDR2 as FQNEAQ. The CDR3 loop reads CASSPRERDTGELFF. In DNA, the CDR3 is TGTGCCAGCAGCCCCCGGGAACGGGACACCGGGGAGCTGTTTTTT.

This chain uses TRBV5-1 with TRBJ1-1; D is ambiguous. The V and J ends lost 3 bases and 1 base respectively, with 10 bases between them. The CDR3 is 14 amino acids. Germline CDR1 is SGHRS and CDR2 is YFSETQ. DNA of the CDR3: TGCGCCAGCAGCTACCAGGACCCGAACACTGAAGCTTTCTTT. Its translation: CASSYQDPNTEAFF.

The chain links TRBV5-1 to TRBJ1-4, with D perhaps matching TRBD1 (6 bases). V lost 0 bases and J 8 bases, leaving 11 bases between the germline ends. This CDR3 has 14 residues. Germline CDR1 reads SGHRS; CDR2 reads YFSETQ. For the CDR3, the DNA is TGCGCCAGCAGCTTGGCGGGGGCGCGGGAAAAACTGTTTTTT. Its protein product is CASSLAGAREKLFF.

There are a few counts of this clonotype. V usage is TRBV5-6 and J usage is TRBJ2-2; D perhaps matches TRBD1 (6 bases). Germline V gives CDR1 SGHDT, CDR2 YYEEEE. The CDR3 totals 17 residues. Trimming took 7 bases from V and 3 from J, leaving 22 bases between them. The CDR3 region has the DNA TGTGCCAGCGTATCCACCGTCCAGGGGCAGCACACCGGGGAGCTGTTTTTT. It encodes CASVSTVQGQHTGELFF.

This clonotype has at least ten counts. At one end, the junction sequence differs from germline, possibly due to a read error. The chain employs TRBV24-1 and TRBJ2-7; D gene uncertain. The germline V gene has CDR1 KGHDR and CDR2 SFDVKD. The CDR3 loop spans 11 amino acids. The DNA for the CDR3 is TGTGCCACCAGTGATGAATACGTGCAGTACTTC. This gives the protein CATSDEYVQYF.

The rearrangement links TRBV2 to TRBJ2-5; 14 nucleotides match TRBD2. The junction had 9 bases not matched to a gene; V was cut back by 2 bases and J by 4 bases. CDR1 SNHLY and CDR2 FYNNEI come from the germline V gene. The CDR3 totals 18 residues. The CDR3 here is CASSEPAGLAGEVETQYF. CDR3 bases: TGTGCCAGCAGTGAACCAGCGGGACTAGCGGGAGAGGTAGAGACCCAGTACTTC.

This clonotype has just a few counts. The V gene is TRBV6-2 or TRBV6-3, the J gene TRBJ2-2, with unresolved D. CDR1 MNHEY and CDR2 SVGEGT come from the germline V gene. The ends were cut back, 2 bases at V and 8 bases at J, with 6 bases in the middle. CDR3 length: 12 amino acids. The CDR3 region is CASSYVTGELFF. Written as DNA, the CDR3 is TGTGCCAGCAGTTACGTCACGGGGGAGCTGTTTTTT.

Only a few counts were recorded for this clonotype. The chain recombines TRBV5-3 with TRBJ2-5; 8 nucleotides match TRBD1. TRBV5-3 is an ORF; its function is uncertain. Trimming cost V 4 bases and J 6 bases; bases outside gene matches: 11. This CDR3 contains 15 residues. CDR3 sequence: CARSRRTGTSQTQYF. For the CDR3, the DNA is TGTGCCAGAAGCCGCCGGACAGGGACCTCTCAGACCCAGTACTTC.

The chain has TRBV5-1 and TRBJ1-1; 7 bases map to TRBD1. Germline loops: CDR1 SGHRS, CDR2 YFSETQ. Germline trimming cut 3 bases from V and 1 base from J; bases unmatched to any gene: 6. This CDR3 spans 15 amino acids. The CDR3 coding sequence is TGCGCCAGCAGCTGGACCGGGACAGCGAACACTGAAGCTTTCTTT. Its translation is CASSWTGTANTEAFF.

V is TRBV7-2 and J is TRBJ1-5, with D perhaps matching TRBD1 (5 bases). Between the trimmed V and J ends, which lost 4 bases and 7 bases, there was a span of 11 bases. There are 13 residues in the CDR3. Germline CDR1 is SGHTA and CDR2 is FQGNSA. The CDR3 region is CASSSGWGQPQHF. In DNA, the CDR3 is TGTGCCAGCAGCTCTGGGTGGGGGCAGCCCCAGCATTTT.

The chain is built from TRBV11-1 and TRBJ2-7; D ambiguous. This CDR3 region has 14 residues. V was trimmed by 5 bases and J by 5 bases, leaving 16 bases between them. Germline lookup yields CDR1 SGHAT and CDR2 FQDESV (reference sequence). For the CDR3, the DNA is TGTGCCAGCAGCCGACCGGATAGCTTCAACGAGCAGTACTTC. This encodes CASSRPDSFNEQYF.

This clonotype appeared a few times. The V gene is TRBV19, the J gene TRBJ1-2, with unresolved D. The CDR3 is 15 residues long. Trimming cost V 1 base and J 4 bases, with 13 bases left between them. Per germline, CDR1 LNHDA and CDR2 SQIVND (reference sequence). The CDR3 sequence is CASSIGGNRAYGYTF. Here the CDR3 DNA reads TGTGCCAGTAGTATAGGAGGCAACCGTGCCTATGGCTACACCTTC.

This clonotype was observed a handful of times. The CDR3 DNA sequence: TGTGCCAGCAGTTTTCGGGACATCTACAATGAGCAGTTCTTC. Protein product: CASSFRDIYNEQFF. The chain has TRBV27 and TRBJ2-1; tentatively, D is TRBD1 (6 bases). The CDR3 runs to 14 residues. V was shortened by 3 bases and J by 3 bases, with 9 bases between the two germline ends. Germline V lookup: CDR1 MNHEY, CDR2 SMNVEV (reference sequence).